This T cell receptor beta chain was profiled in a study of neurological immune-mediated disorders. Points from the study as a whole: While HTLV-1-associated myelopathy showed the greatest TCR clonal expansion, multiple sclerosis showed the least, falling below healthy controls.

This clonotype was detected only once. The antigen is undetermined. 5'RACE employing 10-nucleotide random UMIs yielded the cDNA. TCRdb passed the 5' RACE reads through MiXCR, listing each CDR3 protein once. The top ten hold about 4.5% of the sample, which has tens of thousands of distinct CDR3 sequences, roughly 13% seen once. Sample time point: longitudinal time-point 1 (baseline). Trimming shortened V by 2 bases and J by 0 bases, and 11 bases separated the two germline ends. The CDR3 consists of 17 residues. Germline V gene sequence: CDR1 MNHEY, CDR2 SMNVEV (reference sequence). This TCR was recovered from a female donor with HTLV-1-associated myelopathy (HAM/TSP). This chain joins TRBV27 and TRBJ1-6; possibly TRBD1 for D (5 bases). The sample consisted of PBMCs. CDR3 amino acids: CASSLGDGSSYNSPLHF. CDR3 in DNA: TGTGCCAGCAGTTTAGGGGACGGAAGCTCCTATAATTCACCCCTCCACTTT.